The T cell receptor (beta chain) described here comes from a study of cytomegalovirus exposure and HLA in healthy donors (TCRdb year 2017). About the study as a whole: According to an earlier analysis of 587 of the donors, about 179 million T cells yielded roughly 110 million unique TCR beta sequences and about 300 Gb of sequence data. An early release that covered some 640 HLA-typed donors contained approximately 320 gigabases of sequencing data and approximately 85 million unique TCR sequences. Among the roughly 400 genotyped donors, approximately 81% belonged to the genetic ancestry cluster associated with self-reported Caucasian donors. The study aimed to test whether cataloging public T cell receptors could reveal signatures of past pathogen exposure. The study profiled the T cell repertoires of under 700 subjects by immunosequencing and related them to cytomegalovirus serostatus. In addition to the first cohort of roughly 670 subjects, a separate validation cohort of approximately 110 different subjects was used. To predict cytomegalovirus infection status, the study brought together high-throughput TCR immunosequencing, statistical association of individual TCRs with disease status, and machine learning. A later analysis re-examined previously published TCR beta repertoires from just over 650 donors and added high-resolution HLA genotyping to investigate patterns of TCR occurrence. Rather than using new phenotypic data, the later analysis identified candidate immune exposures from TCR beta sequences and from how often those sequences occurred across donors. In an earlier analysis of about 590 of the donors, high-throughput TCR beta sequencing was used to judge whether each TCR beta V gene segment behaved as functional or pseudogenic. Donor age, sex, ethnicity and CMV serostatus were compiled alongside the repertoire data. A later genetic analysis used genome-wide SNP genotypes for 398 of the 666 donors, treating that subset as a discovery cohort. Every repertoire in the discovery cohort had been generated on one and the same sequencing platform. HLA typing included class I and class II loci at four-digit resolution. The number of donors typed differed by locus, with roughly 620-630 for A, B, C, DRB1 and DQB1, approximately 500 for DQA1, 600 to 610 for DPA1, and approximately 470 for DPB1. Because of strong linkage in the cohort, roughly five DR-DQ haplotypes were treated as single units for association and clustering. Among about 390 genotyped donors of the cohort, an average of 235,054 unique TCR beta nucleotide sequences were sequenced per donor, 15% to 20% of them non-productive.

V is clipped by 2 bases and J by 13 bases, and the sequence between their germline boundaries is 20 bases long. CDR1 MNHEY and CDR2 SVGAGI were looked up in the germline V gene. The cysteine opens and the phenylalanine closes a CDR3 of 15 amino acids. Kept here is only the CDR3 DNA, which spans 45 bases and is read in frame from base 1. The research as a whole found: A later analysis found that most CMV-associated TCR beta chains appeared HLA-restricted, with HLA associations seemingly driven largely by CMV exposure. Most TCR sequences were seen in very few donors, while some public TCRs were found in many individuals. The authors suggested that the approach could potentially be generalized to other disease states and immunological phenotypes. Because the 87-base-pair reads could not distinguish some IMGT-functional V segments, including TRBV6-2 and TRBV6-3, those segments were excluded. In vitro tests confirmed that three of the cytomegalovirus-associated TCR beta chains recognize cytomegalovirus antigens. Several of the top co-occurrence clusters appeared to be linked to parvovirus B19, influenza, CMV and Epstein-Barr virus, according to a later analysis. This cohort had only TCR beta chains sequenced, and the lack of alpha or paired-chain data limited which features could be detected. About 17 rarely observed V segments, including chromosome 9 orphons, were excluded from the earlier analysis of about 600 of the donors because counts were too low. For the cohort, immune exposure information was limited to CMV serostatus. Correlated functional status among segregating V segments might reflect linkage disequilibrium, but an unknown experimental factor could not be ruled out. A further reported finding was that TCR beta sequences accurately predicted the HLA-A and HLA-B alleles for most subjects in the first cohort. A later analysis found that TCR association rates varied across HLA loci, with DRB1 alleles showing the most associated TCRs and HLA-C alleles the fewest. When HLA alleles, especially DR and DQ, strongly co-occurred, attributing TCR associations to individual alleles was difficult. Presence/absence analyses assumed roughly uniform sequencing depth across donors, an assumption that may not hold. Cytomegalovirus status was reported to be diagnosed by the classifier with high specificity and sensitivity in both the original and validation cohorts. A later analysis associated about 18,000 TCR beta sequences with specific HLA alleles at a false discovery rate of 0.05. A cluster of highly shared sequence variants was judged likely to be a technical artifact of the sequencing pipeline. A later genetic analysis reported fewer N-insertions in productive TCRs among donors in an Asian-associated ancestry cluster than the roughly 670-donor mean. Because HLA typing was unavailable for some donors at each locus, only the typed subset was used in association tests. Broadly in line with IMGT annotations, most TCR beta V segments showed up in productive rearrangements about 87% or about 30% of the time in an earlier analysis of 587 of the donors. Compared with equally common non-associated chains, HLA-associated TCR beta chains in a later analysis were more clonally expanded and had lower generation probabilities. V-gene and J-gene trimming of TCR beta chains was associated with a missense DCLRE1C variant in a later genetic analysis, and the association was replicated in an independent cohort. In the study, some 160 TCR beta chains were listed as associated with cytomegalovirus.

The library relied on the immunoSEQ multiplex PCR assay. A mixture of 60 forward primers for TCR Vbeta segments and 13 reverse primers for TCR Jbeta segments was used in the multiplex PCR. Amplification of the CDR3 region of rearranged TCR beta genes was performed with a multiplex PCR assay on genomic DNA. The Illumina HiSeq System was used to sequence the amplified TCR beta libraries as 87-base-pair reads. The published analysis was carried out like this. Across the 670 or so repertoires, a later analysis counted some 80 million unique TCR beta chains, roughly 11 million of which were shared by at least two donors. To remove PCR and sequencing errors, raw reads were error-corrected and collapsed into unique sequences using a nearest-neighbor algorithm that merged closely related sequences. CDR3 sequences were aligned to IMGT reference sequences to assign V, D and J gene segments. Each retained sequence needed at least a six-nucleotide match to both a V gene segment and a J gene segment. A rearrangement was called productive if the CDR3 had no stop codons and remained in frame with V and J, and every other rearrangement was called non-productive. CDR3 was defined according to IMGT convention as the region running from the second conserved V-encoded cysteine to the conserved J-encoded phenylalanine. The earlier analysis of approximately 590 of the donors excluded any sequence lacking an unambiguous match to a single V gene segment. In an earlier analysis of 500 to 750 of the donors, V segments were called functional above 56.7% productive rearrangements and were called segregating when the between-donor standard deviation exceeded 5%. A statistical classification framework was built to diagnose cytomegalovirus status from the catalog of TCR beta chain sequences. In a later analysis, TCR nucleotide sequences were compared against IMGT/GENE-DB human TR gene sequences so that V and J genes could be assigned. Using the TCRdist pipeline, a later analysis assigned CDR3 sequences along with most-parsimonious VDJ recombination scenarios. A later analysis defined each TCR beta chain by its CDR3 amino acid sequence plus V-gene family, and excluded reads lacking a unique V-gene family. In a later analysis, 500 to 650 highly shared, low-generation-probability nucleotide sequences were removed to address suspected cross-contamination and a sequencing artifact. A later analysis calculated a clonal expansion index for each public chain from normalized within-repertoire ranks of inferred template counts. In a later analysis, generation probabilities were computed using a VDJ recombination model fitted to out-of-frame rearrangements, and the results were checked against IGoR. In a later analysis, hypergeometric tests were used to score TCR-TCR, TCR-HLA and TCR-CMV co-occurrence, with a repertoire-size bias correction applied to TCR pairs. In a later analysis, false discovery rates were estimated by permuting HLA or CMV assignments 20 times. A later analysis grouped co-occurring TCRs with DBSCAN, adding TCRdist sequence similarity when clustering within HLA-allele-positive subsets. Co-occurrence clustering excluded repertoires with fewer than 30,000 or more than 120,000 public chains, plus five with anomalous nucleotide sharing. The table was pulled from immuneACCESS by TCRdb, which kept in-frame rearrangements only. Such tables lose some clones; where checked, under half of the loss comes from unresolved V genes, and the rest has no known cause. Clone size and V and J calls were adopted from that table, with D and trimming inferred from the DNA. The sample table holds roughly 180,000 clones, of which more than 70% were seen once. The top ten constitute around 1.4% of the sample.

The cohort consisted of fewer than 700 healthy bone marrow donors. All cohort members were sampled while nominally healthy, although unrecorded immune exposures were likely present. The donor was CMV seropositive and belonged to the group of 250 to 300 seropositive cohort members. Each donor provided a peripheral blood sample, and peripheral blood mononuclear cells were used for TCR beta sequencing. The Qiagen DNeasy Blood Extraction Kit was used to extract genomic DNA from the blood cell samples. About this clone: Its antigen is not yet known. Base qualities are missing; no much larger clone stands one base away.

The TCR originated in a girl between 5 and 17 years old in good health and CMV-seropositive. The sample comprised PBMCs. The sequence joins TRBV6-5 to TRBJ1-4; no D segment can be confidently identified. DNA sequence: TGTGCCAGCAGTTACGAGCGGCGCAGCCCCGGTAGACTGTTTTTT. The translation is CASSYERRSPGRLFF.